The next 13 T cell receptor beta chains were all read from a single sample in a study of identifying expanded T cells in peripheral blood. Sequenced by immunoSEQ multiplex PCR; TCRdb stores in-frame clones only, minus some. The table has around 120,000 clones, around 88% seen once. Material for sequencing was blood. These TCRs come from a person aged 18 to 69 in good health.

In its sample, this clone was seen once. V is TRBV2 and J is TRBJ1-4, with D maybe TRBD1 (5 bases). The germline CDR1 and CDR2 sequences are SNHLY and FYNNEI. V was trimmed by 9 bases and J by 0 bases, leaving 11 bases between them. The CDR3 is made up of 14 amino acids. CDR3: CASSQGATNEKLFF. The CDR3 DNA follows: TGTGCCAGTTCCCAGGGAGCAACTAATGAAAAACTGTTTTTT.

The chain is built from TRBV16 and TRBJ2-2, with 12 positions matching TRBD1. Germline-derived CDR1 and CDR2 are KGHSY and FQNENV. This CDR3 has 19 amino acids. V shed 2 bases, J shed 7 bases, and the junction held 14 bases outside the gene matches. CDR3 coding DNA: TGTGCCAGCAGCCAAAGTTATCCGGGACAGGGGGCCGGAAACGGGGAGCTGTTTTTT. It specifies CASSQSYPGQGAGNGELFF.

The gene calls are TRBV11-3 and TRBJ2-5; the D is unclear. V was cut by 1 base and J by 4 bases, with 13 bases left in between. Germline V gene sequence: CDR1 SGHNT, CDR2 YENEEA. The CDR3 consists of 15 residues. The CDR3 DNA is TGTGCCAGCAGCTTAGGCCTGGGGTTGGGAGAGACCCAGTACTTC. This sequence encodes CASSLGLGLGETQYF.

The V and J genes are TRBV11-3 and TRBJ1-1; 7 nucleotides match TRBD1. This CDR3 is 13 amino acids long. Germline CDR1 and CDR2: SGHNT and YENEEA. The V segment lost 3 bases and the J segment 8 bases; nucleotides outside the gene matches: 6. The CDR3 DNA sequence: TGTGCCAGCAGCTTGGCAGGGGGAGCGGAAGCTTTCTTT. This encodes CASSLAGGAEAFF.

The V call is TRBV5-1, the J call TRBJ1-5; 7 bases are shared with TRBD1. The CDR3 contains 14 residues. The V segment lost 4 bases and the J segment 7 bases; nucleotides outside the gene matches: 8. Germline assignment: CDR1 SGHRS and CDR2 YFSETQ. The CDR3 DNA is TGCGCCAGCAGCACGCAGGGGGGCGAACAGCCCCAGCATTTT. Its protein product is CASSTQGGEQPQHF.

This clone was recorded only once. The rearrangement uses TRBV7-9 and TRBJ1-6; D not certain. Germline V gene sequence: CDR1 SEHNR, CDR2 FQNEAQ (reference sequence). The CDR3 contains 13 residues. With 5 bases removed from V and 9 bases from J, the gap between germline ends came to 11 bases. CDR3 region: CASSPIVFSPLHF. The CDR3 nucleotides are TGTGCCAGCAGCCCCATCGTATTTTCACCCCTCCACTTT.

The chain joins TRBV15 to TRBJ2-1; D gene unclear. CDR1 and CDR2 (germline): LNHNV, YYDKDF (reference sequence). The CDR3 contains 13 residues. Trimming took off 9 bases at V and 8 bases at J, with 17 bases between the two ends. CDR3 DNA sequence: TGTGCCACATCCCGGCCCGGAAGGGATGAGCAGTTCTTC. It specifies CATSRPGRDEQFF.

Written as DNA, the CDR3 is TGTGCCAGCAGCCGCGAGTTGGCCTATAGCAATCAGCCCCAGCATTTT. Its protein product is CASSRELAYSNQPQHF. The V call is TRBV5-5, the J call TRBJ1-5; no clear D. The V and J ends lost 4 bases and 0 bases respectively, with 14 bases between them. Germline CDR1 reads SGHKS; CDR2 reads YYEKEE (reference sequence). This CDR3 is 16 amino acids long.

J is TRBJ1-2 and V is TRBV29-1; D is possibly TRBD1 (5 bases). Trimming cost V 6 bases and J 7 bases, with 15 bases left between them. The CDR3 is 12 amino acids. CDR1 SQVTM and CDR2 ANQGSEA come from the germline V gene. The CDR3 coding sequence is TGCAGCGTCTCAACCCCAGGGACTGGCTACACCTTC. This gives the protein CSVSTPGTGYTF.

This clone was detected once. The gene calls are TRBV6-6 and TRBJ2-5, with a possible D match to TRBD2 (7 bases). The germline V gene has CDR1 MNHNY and CDR2 SVGAGI (reference sequence). Trimming stripped 8 bases from V and 5 bases from J, with 18 bases between. The CDR3 sequence is 14 residues long. The CDR3 region has the DNA TGTGCCAGCTCTCGGGGGGCGCGGGTCGAGACCCAGTACTTC. Translating it yields CASSRGARVETQYF.

The CDR3 DNA is TGTGCCAGCAGCCTCCAGGGACGGGGCTACACCTTC. Translated: CASSLQGRGYTF. The chain has TRBV7-2 and TRBJ1-2; perhaps TRBD1 as D (5 bases). Trimming left V 5 bases short and J 8 bases short, with 12 bases between. The CDR3 has 12 amino acids. Germline V gene data show CDR1 as SGHTA and CDR2 as FQGNSA. The full variable domain, in which reference TRBV7-2 and TRBJ1-2 provide the parts outside the CDR3, is GAGVSQSPSNKVTEKGKDVELRCDPISGHTALYWYRQSLGQGLEFLIYFQGNSAPDKSGLPSDRFSAERTGGSVSTLTIQRTQQEDSAVYLCASSLQGRGYTFGSGTRLTVV.

The chain links TRBV18 to TRBJ2-1; weak D call: TRBD2 (6 bases). Germline V gene data show CDR1 as KGHSH and CDR2 as LQKENI. The CDR3 length is 13 residues. V dropped 3 bases and J dropped 3 bases, with 6 bases sitting between them. The CDR3 DNA follows: TGTGCCAGCTCACCGCGGGACTACAATGAGCAGTTCTTC. Translated: CASSPRDYNEQFF.

The chain recombines TRBV28 with TRBJ2-3; no firm D call. CDR3 size: 15 residues. V lost 5 bases, J lost 0 bases, and 12 bases lay in between. CDR1 and CDR2 from the germline V gene are MDHEN and SYDVKM. The CDR3 is CASSPFPSSTDTQYF. CDR3 DNA sequence: TGTGCCAGCAGTCCATTCCCTTCTAGCACAGATACGCAGTATTTT.